This T cell receptor (beta chain) was documented in a study of blood T cell repertoires in COVID-19. This CDR3 has 17 amino acids. V lost 4 bases to trimming and J lost 1 base, with 19 bases between them. Germline CDR1 is KGHSH and CDR2 is LQKENI. TCRdb's table, derived via immunoSEQ multiplex PCR, lists solely in-frame clones and lacks some. The table has around 140,000 clones, more than 80% seen once. This clone was detected a few times. This chain links TRBV18 with TRBJ1-1; weak D call: TRBD1 (5 bases). Sequencing used peripheral blood. The clonotype was recovered from a man between 18 and 35 years old with COVID-19, enrolled during active disease. DNA for the CDR3: TGTGCCAGCTCACGCAATCCGGGACTGACGACGAACACTGAAGCTTTCTTT. Protein product: CASSRNPGLTTNTEAFF.